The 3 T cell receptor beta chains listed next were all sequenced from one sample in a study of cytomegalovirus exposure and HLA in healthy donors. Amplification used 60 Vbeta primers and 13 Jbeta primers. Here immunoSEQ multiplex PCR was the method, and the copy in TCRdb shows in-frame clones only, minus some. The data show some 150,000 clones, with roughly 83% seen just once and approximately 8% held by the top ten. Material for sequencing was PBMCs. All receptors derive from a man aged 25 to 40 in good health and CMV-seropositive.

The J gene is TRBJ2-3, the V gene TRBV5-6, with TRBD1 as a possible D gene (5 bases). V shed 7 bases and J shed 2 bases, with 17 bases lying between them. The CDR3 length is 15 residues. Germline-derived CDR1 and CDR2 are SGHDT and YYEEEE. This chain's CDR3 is CASSERDRNTDTQYF. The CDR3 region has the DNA TGTGCCAGCTCCGAACGAGACAGAAACACAGATACGCAGTATTTT.

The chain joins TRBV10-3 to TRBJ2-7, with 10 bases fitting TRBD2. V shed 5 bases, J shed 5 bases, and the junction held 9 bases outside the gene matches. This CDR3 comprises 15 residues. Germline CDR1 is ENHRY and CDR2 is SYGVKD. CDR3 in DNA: TGTGCCATCAGTACTAGCGGGACGATCACCGACGAGCAGTACTTC. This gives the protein CAISTSGTITDEQYF.

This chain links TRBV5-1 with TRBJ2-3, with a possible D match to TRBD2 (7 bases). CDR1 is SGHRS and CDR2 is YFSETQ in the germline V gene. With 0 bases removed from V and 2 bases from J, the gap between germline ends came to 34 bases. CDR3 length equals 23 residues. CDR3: CASSLGGLVGGHMGREYTDTQYF. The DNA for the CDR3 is TGCGCCAGCAGCTTGGGGGGTCTTGTTGGGGGACACATGGGGCGGGAGTACACAGATACGCAGTATTTT.